These 10 T cell receptor beta chains came from one sample sequenced in a study of shared clonotypes between healthy human individuals. Profiling relied on immunoSEQ multiplex PCR, and the TCRdb table lists in-frame clones only, not all of them. The sample yields roughly 2.2 million clones, 85% to 95% seen once. The sample comprised naive CD4+ T cells from PBMCs. Subset defined: CD45RA+ positively selected. The receptors stem from a man aged 18 to 35 in good health. Some clones in this sample may be carry-over from other donors' samples.

The chain recombines TRBV27 with TRBJ2-7; 9 bases are shared with TRBD2. The CDR3 is 17 residues long. The J segment lost 9 bases and the V segment lost 1 base, leaving 16 bases of the junction unmatched. Looked up from germline, CDR1 is MNHEY and CDR2 is SMNVEV (reference sequence). CDR3 in amino acids: CASSLFYAGGERAGQYF. In DNA, the CDR3 is TGTGCCAGCAGTTTATTTTATGCGGGAGGGGAGAGGGCGGGGCAGTACTTC.

The chain joins TRBV19 to TRBJ2-1; 11 positions match TRBD2. Germline loops: CDR1 LNHDA, CDR2 SQIVND (reference sequence). V was clipped by 4 bases and J by 8 bases; unmatched bases: 4. CDR3 length: 14 residues. The CDR3: CASSSSGRGDEQFF. The CDR3, as DNA: TGTGCCAGTAGTAGTAGCGGGAGGGGGGATGAGCAGTTCTTC.

The gene calls are TRBV5-4 and TRBJ2-7; TRBD2 matches at 7 bases. Trimming cost V 2 bases and J 9 bases; bases outside gene matches: 2. The germline gives CDR1 SGHNT, CDR2 YYREEE (reference sequence). The CDR3 runs to 11 residues. The CDR3 here is CASSFPGGQYF. As DNA, the CDR3 is TGTGCCAGCAGCTTCCCGGGGGGGCAGTACTTC.

Points on this clone: This specimen includes other DNA sequences encoding the same CDR3. The chain employs TRBV28 and TRBJ2-5; maybe TRBD2 (6 bases). V lost 8 bases and J 5 bases, leaving 6 bases between the germline ends. CDR3 length equals 10 residues. Germline CDR1 reads MDHEN; CDR2 reads SYDVKM. CDR3 sequence (DNA): TGTGCCAGCGGAGGGGAGACCCAGTACTTC. Translated: CASGGETQYF.

This chain uses TRBV6-5 with TRBJ2-7; D remains ambiguous. Trimming cost V 3 bases and J 2 bases, with 17 bases left between them. The CDR3 covers 16 residues. Germline assignment: CDR1 MNHEY and CDR2 SVGAGI. The CDR3 DNA reads TGTGCCAGCAGTTATAGACGGCAGTTGGGTACCTACGAGCAGTACTTC. Its protein product is CASSYRRQLGTYEQYF.

The CDR3 DNA reads TGTGCCAGCAGACGGACAGGGGGAGGTCAGCCCCAGCATTTT. It codes for CASRRTGGGQPQHF. This chain links TRBV6-5 with TRBJ1-5, with 10 bases that match TRBD1. The CDR3 is made up of 14 amino acids. CDR1 MNHEY and CDR2 SVGAGI come from the germline V gene. Trimming at V came to 6 bases and at J to 6 bases, leaving 5 bases not matched to a gene.

This clone appeared once. J is TRBJ2-1 and V is TRBV5-1, with TRBD2 matching 8 bases. Germline trimming cut 0 bases from V and 1 base from J; bases unmatched to any gene: 6. From germline, CDR1 is SGHRS and CDR2 YFSETQ. CDR3 length: 17 amino acids. This chain's CDR3 is CASSLGGTSQSYNEQFF. CDR3 bases: TGCGCCAGCAGCTTGGGAGGGACTAGTCAGTCCTACAATGAGCAGTTCTTC.

The V gene is TRBV29-1, the J gene TRBJ2-3; D is ambiguous. Germline V lookup: CDR1 SQVTM, CDR2 ANQGSEA. The CDR3 length is 16 residues. V was cut by 5 bases and J by 1 base, with 19 bases left in between. CDR3 bases: TGCAGCGTTCCTACCCCCCCGAGCGTGGGCACAGATACGCAGTATTTT. Its protein is CSVPTPPSVGTDTQYF.

This chain joins TRBV30 and TRBJ2-7; D unresolved. The V gene lost 2 bases and the J gene lost 6 bases, with 8 bases spanning the gap. Per the germline V gene, CDR1 is GTSNPN and CDR2 is SVGIG (reference sequence). The CDR3 spans 11 residues. Here the CDR3 DNA reads TGTGCCTGGAGTTCCGTGGGCGAGCAGTACTTC. It is translated as CAWSSVGEQYF.

V is TRBV25-1 and J is TRBJ2-1; 7 bases line up with TRBD2. V lost 1 base, J lost 4 bases, and 10 bases stayed unmatched. CDR3 size: 17 residues. CDR1 and CDR2 (germline): MGHDK, SYGVNS. The chain's CDR3 is CASSESRAGDFYNEQFF. DNA of the CDR3: TGTGCCAGCAGTGAATCACGGGCGGGAGATTTTTACAATGAGCAGTTCTTC.